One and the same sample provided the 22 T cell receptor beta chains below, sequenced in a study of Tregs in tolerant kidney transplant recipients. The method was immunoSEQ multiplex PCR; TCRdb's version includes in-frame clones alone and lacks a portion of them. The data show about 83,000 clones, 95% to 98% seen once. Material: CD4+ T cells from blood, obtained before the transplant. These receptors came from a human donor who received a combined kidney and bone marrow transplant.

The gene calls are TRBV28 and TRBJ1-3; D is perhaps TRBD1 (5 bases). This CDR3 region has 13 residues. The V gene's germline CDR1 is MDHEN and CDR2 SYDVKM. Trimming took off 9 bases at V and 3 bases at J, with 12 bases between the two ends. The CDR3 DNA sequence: TGTGCCAGTACAGGTTTCGGTGGAAACACCATATATTTT. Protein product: CASTGFGGNTIYF.

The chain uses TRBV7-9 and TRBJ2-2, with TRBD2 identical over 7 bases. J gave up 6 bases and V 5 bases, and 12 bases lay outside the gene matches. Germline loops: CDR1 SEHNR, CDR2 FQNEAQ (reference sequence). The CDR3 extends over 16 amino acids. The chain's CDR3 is CASSQRSGKAPGELFF. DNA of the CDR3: TGTGCCAGCAGCCAGCGCAGCGGGAAGGCCCCCGGGGAGCTGTTTTTT.

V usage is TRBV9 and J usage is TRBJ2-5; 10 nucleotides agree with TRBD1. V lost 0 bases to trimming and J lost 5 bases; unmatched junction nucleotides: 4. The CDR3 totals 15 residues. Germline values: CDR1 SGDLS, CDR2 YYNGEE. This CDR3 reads CASSVVTGGVETQYF. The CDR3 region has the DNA TGTGCCAGCAGCGTAGTGACAGGGGGCGTTGAGACCCAGTACTTC.

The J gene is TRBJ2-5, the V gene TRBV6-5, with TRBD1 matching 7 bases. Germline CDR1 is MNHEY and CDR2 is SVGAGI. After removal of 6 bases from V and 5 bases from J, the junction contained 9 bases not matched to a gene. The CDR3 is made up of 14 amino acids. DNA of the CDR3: TGTGCCAGCAGAAGCTTGAGGGGGCCGGAGACCCAGTACTTC. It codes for CASRSLRGPETQYF.

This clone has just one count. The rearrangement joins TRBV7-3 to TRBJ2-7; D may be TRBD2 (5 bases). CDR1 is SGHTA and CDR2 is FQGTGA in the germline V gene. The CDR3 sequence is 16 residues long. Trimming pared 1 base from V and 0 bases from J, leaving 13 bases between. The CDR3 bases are TGTGCCAGCAGCTTAAATCCAGTCACTAGCTCCTACGAGCAGTACTTC. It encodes CASSLNPVTSSYEQYF.

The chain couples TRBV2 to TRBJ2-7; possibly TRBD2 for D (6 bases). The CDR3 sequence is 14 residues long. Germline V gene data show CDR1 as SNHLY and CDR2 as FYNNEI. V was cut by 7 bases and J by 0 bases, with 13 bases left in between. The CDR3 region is CASKPVGGSYEQYF. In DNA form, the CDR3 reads TGTGCCAGCAAACCCGTGGGGGGCTCCTACGAGCAGTACTTC.

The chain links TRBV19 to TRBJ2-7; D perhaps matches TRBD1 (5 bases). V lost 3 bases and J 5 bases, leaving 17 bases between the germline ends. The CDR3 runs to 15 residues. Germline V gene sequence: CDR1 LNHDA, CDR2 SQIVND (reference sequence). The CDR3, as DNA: TGTGCCAGTAGTATGGACGGCGACAGAGGTCACGAGCAGTACTTC. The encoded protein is CASSMDGDRGHEQYF.

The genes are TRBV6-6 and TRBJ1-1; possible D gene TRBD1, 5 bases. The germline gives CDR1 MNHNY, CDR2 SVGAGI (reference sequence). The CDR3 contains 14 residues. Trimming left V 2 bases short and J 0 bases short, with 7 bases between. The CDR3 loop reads CASSYAGLNTEAFF. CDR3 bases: TGTGCCAGCAGTTACGCAGGGTTGAACACTGAAGCTTTCTTT.

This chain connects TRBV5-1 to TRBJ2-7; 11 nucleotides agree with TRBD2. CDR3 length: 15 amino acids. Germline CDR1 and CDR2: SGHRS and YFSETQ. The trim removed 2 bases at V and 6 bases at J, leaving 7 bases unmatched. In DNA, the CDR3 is TGCGCCAGCAGCTTACTACTAGCGGGGGCAGGCGAGCAGTACTTC. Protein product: CASSLLLAGAGEQYF.

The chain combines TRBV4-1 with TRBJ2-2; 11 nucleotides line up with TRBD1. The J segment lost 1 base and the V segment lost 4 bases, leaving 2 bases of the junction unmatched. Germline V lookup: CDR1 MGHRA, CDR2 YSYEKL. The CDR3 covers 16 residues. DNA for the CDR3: TGCGCCAGCAGCCGAGGGACAGGGGGGAACACCGGGGAGCTGTTTTTT. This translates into CASSRGTGGNTGELFF.

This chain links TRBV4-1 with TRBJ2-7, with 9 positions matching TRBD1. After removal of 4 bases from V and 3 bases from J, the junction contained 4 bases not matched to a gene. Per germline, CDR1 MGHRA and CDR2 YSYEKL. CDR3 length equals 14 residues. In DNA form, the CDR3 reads TGCGCCAGCAGCCGGGACAGGGCACGCTACGAGCAGTACTTC. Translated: CASSRDRARYEQYF.

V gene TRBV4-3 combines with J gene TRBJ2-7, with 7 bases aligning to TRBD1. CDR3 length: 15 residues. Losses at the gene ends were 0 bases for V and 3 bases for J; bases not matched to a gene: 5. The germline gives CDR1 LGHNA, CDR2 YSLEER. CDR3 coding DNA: TGCGCCAGCAGCCAAGAGGGCAGGGGGAACTACGAGCAGTACTTC. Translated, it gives CASSQEGRGNYEQYF.

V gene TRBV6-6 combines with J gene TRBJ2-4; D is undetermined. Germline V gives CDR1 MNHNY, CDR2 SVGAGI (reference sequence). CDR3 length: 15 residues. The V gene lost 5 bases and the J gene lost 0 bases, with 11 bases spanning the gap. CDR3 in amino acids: CASSDLTVAKNIQYF. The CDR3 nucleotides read TGTGCCAGCAGTGACCTTACAGTAGCCAAAAACATTCAGTACTTC.

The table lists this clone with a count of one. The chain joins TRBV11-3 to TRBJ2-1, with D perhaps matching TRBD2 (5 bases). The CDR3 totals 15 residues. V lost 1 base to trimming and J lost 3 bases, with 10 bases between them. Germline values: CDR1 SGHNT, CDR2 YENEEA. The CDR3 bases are TGTGCCAGCAGCTTAGTACTAGTCGGCTACAATGAGCAGTTCTTC. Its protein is CASSLVLVGYNEQFF.

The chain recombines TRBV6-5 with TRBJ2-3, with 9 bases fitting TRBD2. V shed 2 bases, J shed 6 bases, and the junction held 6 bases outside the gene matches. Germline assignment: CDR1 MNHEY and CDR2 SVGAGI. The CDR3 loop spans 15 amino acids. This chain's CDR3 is CASSYGGRGGDTQYF. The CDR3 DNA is TGTGCCAGCAGTTACGGCGGGAGGGGGGGGGATACGCAGTATTTT.

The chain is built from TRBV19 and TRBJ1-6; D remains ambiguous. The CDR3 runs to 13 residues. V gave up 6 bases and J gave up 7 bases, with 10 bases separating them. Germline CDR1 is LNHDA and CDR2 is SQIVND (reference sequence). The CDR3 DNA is TGTGCCAGTAGGTCATATACAAATTCACCCCTCCACTTT. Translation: CASRSYTNSPLHF.

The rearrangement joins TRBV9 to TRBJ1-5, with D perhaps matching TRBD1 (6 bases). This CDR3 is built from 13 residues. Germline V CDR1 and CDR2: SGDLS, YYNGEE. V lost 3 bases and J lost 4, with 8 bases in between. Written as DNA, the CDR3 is TGTGCCAGCAGCGGGGACACGAATCAGCCCCAGCATTTT. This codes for CASSGDTNQPQHF.

The CDR3 sequence: CASSIGGGSYGYTF. DNA of the CDR3: TGTGCCAGTAGTATAGGAGGGGGAAGCTATGGCTACACCTTC. The V gene is TRBV19, the J gene TRBJ1-2, with D perhaps matching TRBD1 (6 bases). V was clipped by 1 base and J by 4 bases, with 10 bases between them. CDR1 and CDR2 (germline): LNHDA, SQIVND (reference sequence). The CDR3 runs to 14 residues.

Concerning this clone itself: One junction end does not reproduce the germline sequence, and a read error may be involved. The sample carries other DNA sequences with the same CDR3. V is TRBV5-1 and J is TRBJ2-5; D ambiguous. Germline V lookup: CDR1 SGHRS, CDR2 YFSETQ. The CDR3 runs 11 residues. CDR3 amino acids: CASSLEETQYF. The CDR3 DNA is TGCGCCAGCAGCTTGGAAGAGACTCAGTACTTC.

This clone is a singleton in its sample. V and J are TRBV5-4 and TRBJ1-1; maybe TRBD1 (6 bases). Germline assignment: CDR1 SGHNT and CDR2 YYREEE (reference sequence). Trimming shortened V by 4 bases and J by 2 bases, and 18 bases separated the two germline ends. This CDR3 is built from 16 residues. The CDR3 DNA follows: TGTGCCAGCAGCCCTAAGCGGACAGCTAGTAACACTGAAGCTTTCTTT. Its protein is CASSPKRTASNTEAFF.

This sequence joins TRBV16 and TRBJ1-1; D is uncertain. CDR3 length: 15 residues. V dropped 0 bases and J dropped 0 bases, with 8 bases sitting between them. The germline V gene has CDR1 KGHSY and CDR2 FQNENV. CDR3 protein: CASSQSSRVNTEAFF. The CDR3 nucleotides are TGTGCCAGCAGCCAATCGAGTCGGGTGAACACTGAAGCTTTCTTT.

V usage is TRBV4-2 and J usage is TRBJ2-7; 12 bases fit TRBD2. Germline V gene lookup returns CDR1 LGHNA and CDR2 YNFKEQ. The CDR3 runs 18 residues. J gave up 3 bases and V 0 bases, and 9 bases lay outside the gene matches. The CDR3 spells CASSQESLAGGPRYEQYF. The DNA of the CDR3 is TGTGCCAGCAGCCAAGAATCCCTAGCGGGAGGGCCGCGCTACGAGCAGTACTTC.